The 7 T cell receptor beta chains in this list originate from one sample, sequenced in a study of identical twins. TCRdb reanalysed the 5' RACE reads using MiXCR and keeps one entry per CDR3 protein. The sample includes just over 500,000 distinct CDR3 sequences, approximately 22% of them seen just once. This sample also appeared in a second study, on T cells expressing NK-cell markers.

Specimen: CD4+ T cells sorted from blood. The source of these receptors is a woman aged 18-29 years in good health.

CDR3 region: CASSLVYHQNTEAFF. CDR3 nucleotide sequence: TGTGCCAGCAGCTTAGTGTATCACCAGAACACTGAAGCTTTCTTT. The chain couples TRBV7-2 to TRBJ1-1; D is unresolved. The CDR3 length is 15 residues. Germline V CDR1 and CDR2: SGHTA, FQGNSA. Trimming removed 1 base from V and 1 base from J, with 10 bases in between. Using reference TRBV7-2 and TRBJ1-1 for the parts outside the CDR3, the full variable domain is GAGVSQSPSNKVTEKGKDVELRCDPISGHTALYWYRQSLGQGLEFLIYFQGNSAPDKSGLPSDRFSAERTGGSVSTLTIQRTQQEDSAVYLCASSLVYHQNTEAFFGQGTRLTVV.

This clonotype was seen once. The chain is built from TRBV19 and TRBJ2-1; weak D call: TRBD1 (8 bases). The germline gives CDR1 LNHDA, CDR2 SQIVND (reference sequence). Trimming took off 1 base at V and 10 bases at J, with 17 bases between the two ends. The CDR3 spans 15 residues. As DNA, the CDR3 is TGTGCCAGTAGTATAGCTTGGACAGGGAGGGGCGAGCAGTTCTTC. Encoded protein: CASSIAWTGRGEQFF.

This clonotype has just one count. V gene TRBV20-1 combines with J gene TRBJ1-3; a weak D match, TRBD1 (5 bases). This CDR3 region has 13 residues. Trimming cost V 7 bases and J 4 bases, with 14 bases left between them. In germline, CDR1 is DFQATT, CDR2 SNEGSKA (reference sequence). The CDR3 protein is CSGRDSSGNTIYF. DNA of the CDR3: TGCAGTGGGAGGGACTCCTCAGGAAACACCATATATTTT.

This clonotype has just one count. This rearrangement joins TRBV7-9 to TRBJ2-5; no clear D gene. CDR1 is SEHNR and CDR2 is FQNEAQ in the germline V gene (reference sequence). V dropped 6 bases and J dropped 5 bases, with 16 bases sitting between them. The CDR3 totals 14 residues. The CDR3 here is CASSQTVQSETQYF. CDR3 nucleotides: TGTGCCAGCAGTCAAACTGTACAGTCCGAGACCCAGTACTTC.

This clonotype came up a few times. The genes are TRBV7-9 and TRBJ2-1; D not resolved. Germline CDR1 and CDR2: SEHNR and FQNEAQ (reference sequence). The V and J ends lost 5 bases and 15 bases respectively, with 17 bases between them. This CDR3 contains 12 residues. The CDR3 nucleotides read TGTGCCAGCAGCGCACCCGGGCTTCTCCCGTTCTTC. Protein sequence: CASSAPGLLPFF.

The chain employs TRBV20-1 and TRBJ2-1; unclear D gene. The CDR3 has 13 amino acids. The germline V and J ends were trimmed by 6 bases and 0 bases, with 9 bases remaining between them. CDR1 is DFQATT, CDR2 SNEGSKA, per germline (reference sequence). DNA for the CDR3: TGCAGTGCCCAAGAGAGCTCCTACAATGAGCAGTTCTTC. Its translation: CSAQESSYNEQFF.

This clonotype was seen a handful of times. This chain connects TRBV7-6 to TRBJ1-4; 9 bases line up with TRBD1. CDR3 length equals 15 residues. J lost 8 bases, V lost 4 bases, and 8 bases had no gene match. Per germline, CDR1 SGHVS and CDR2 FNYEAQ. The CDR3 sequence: CASSSTGGAEEKLFF. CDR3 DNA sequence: TGTGCCAGCAGCTCCACAGGGGGCGCAGAGGAAAAACTGTTTTTT. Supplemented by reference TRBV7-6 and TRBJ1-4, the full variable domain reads GAGVSQSPRYKVTKRGQDVALRCDPISGHVSLYWYRQALGQGPEFLTYFNYEAQQDKSGLPNDRFSAERPEGSISTLTIQRTEQRDSAMYRCASSSTGGAEEKLFFGSGTQLSVL.